These 4 T cell receptor beta chains share one sample of origin, sequenced in a study of T cells in localized non-small cell lung cancer. TCRdb's copy holds only in-frame clones and misses some; the assay was immunoSEQ multiplex PCR. This table has tens of thousands of clones, roughly 82% appearing once. The sample here was peripheral blood, taken before any cancer treatment. The receptors here all came from a male donor aged 60 or over with stage III squamous cell lung carcinoma.

The chain is built from TRBV5-4 and TRBJ1-1; D might be TRBD1 (5 bases). V lost 0 bases and J lost 5, with 8 bases in between. The length of the CDR3 is 13 residues. Germline V gene sequence: CDR1 SGHNT, CDR2 YYREEE (reference sequence). DNA for the CDR3: TGTGCCAGCAGCTTGGGGGGGAAAACTGAAGCTTTCTTT. Translated: CASSLGGKTEAFF.

The genes are TRBV6-1 and TRBJ2-1, with 15 bases aligning to TRBD2. This CDR3 spans 17 amino acids. Germline CDR1 MNHNS, CDR2 SASEGT. The V gene end was trimmed by 0 bases and the J gene end by 7 bases; junction bases not matched to a gene: 4. Here the CDR3 reads CASSEAPGLAGGNEQFF. CDR3 nucleotide sequence: TGTGCCAGCAGTGAAGCGCCGGGACTAGCGGGAGGTAATGAGCAGTTCTTC.

The chain is built from TRBV5-4 and TRBJ2-7; tentatively, D is TRBD2 (5 bases). The CDR3 covers 14 residues. With 0 bases removed from V and 3 bases from J, the gap between germline ends came to 10 bases. Looked up from germline, CDR1 is SGHNT and CDR2 is YYREEE (reference sequence). The CDR3 region has the DNA TGTGCCAGCAGCTTGGTACTAGGAGACTACGAGCAGTACTTC. Protein sequence: CASSLVLGDYEQYF.

This clone appeared once. The chain couples TRBV2 to TRBJ2-5; perhaps D is TRBD1 or TRBD2 (7 bases each). CDR1 SNHLY and CDR2 FYNNEI come from the germline V gene. The CDR3 spans 18 residues. Trimming took off 4 bases at V and 5 bases at J, with 26 bases between the two ends. This CDR3 reads CASSVGVRGGIGMETQYF. The CDR3 DNA follows: TGTGCCAGCAGTGTTGGGGTCAGGGGGGGAATTGGAATGGAGACCCAGTACTTC.